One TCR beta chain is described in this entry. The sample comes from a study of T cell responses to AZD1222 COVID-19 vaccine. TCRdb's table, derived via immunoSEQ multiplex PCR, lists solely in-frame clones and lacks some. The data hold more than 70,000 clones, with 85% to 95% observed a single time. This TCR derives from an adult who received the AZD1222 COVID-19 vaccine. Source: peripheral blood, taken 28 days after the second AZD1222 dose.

Here the CDR3 DNA reads TGTGCCAGCAGCCGTAGGGGTCTGGGACAGAACACTGAAGCTTTCTTT. Translating it yields CASSRRGLGQNTEAFF. The chain couples TRBV3-1 (or the pseudogene TRBV3-2) to TRBJ1-1, with D possibly being TRBD1 (6 bases). The V gene lost 4 bases and the J gene lost 1 base, with 16 bases spanning the gap. The CDR3 loop spans 16 amino acids. CDR1 and CDR2 (germline): LGHDT, YNNKEL (reference sequence).